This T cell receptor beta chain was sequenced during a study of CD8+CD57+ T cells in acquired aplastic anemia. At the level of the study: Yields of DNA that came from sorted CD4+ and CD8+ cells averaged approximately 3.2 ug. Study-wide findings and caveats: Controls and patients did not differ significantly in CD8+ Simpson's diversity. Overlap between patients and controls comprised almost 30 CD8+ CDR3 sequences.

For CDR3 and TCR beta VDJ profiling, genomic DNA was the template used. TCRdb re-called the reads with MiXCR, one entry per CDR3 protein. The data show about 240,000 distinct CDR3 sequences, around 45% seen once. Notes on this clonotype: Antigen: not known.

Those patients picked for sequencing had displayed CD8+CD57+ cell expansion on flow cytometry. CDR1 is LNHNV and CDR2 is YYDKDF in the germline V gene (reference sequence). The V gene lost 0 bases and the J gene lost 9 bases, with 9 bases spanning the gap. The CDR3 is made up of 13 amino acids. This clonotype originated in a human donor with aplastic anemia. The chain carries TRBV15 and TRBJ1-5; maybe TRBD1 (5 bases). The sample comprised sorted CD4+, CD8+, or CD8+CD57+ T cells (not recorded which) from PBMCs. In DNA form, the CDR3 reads TGTGCCACCAGCAGAGAAGGGGACCGGCCCCAGCATTTT. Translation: CATSREGDRPQHF. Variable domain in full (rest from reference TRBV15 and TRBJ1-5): DAMVIQNPRYQVTQFGKPVTLSCSQTLNHNVMYWYQQKSSQAPKLLFHYYDKDFNNEADTPDNFQSRRPNTSFCFLDIRSPGLGDTAMYLCATSREGDRPQHFGDGTRLSIL.